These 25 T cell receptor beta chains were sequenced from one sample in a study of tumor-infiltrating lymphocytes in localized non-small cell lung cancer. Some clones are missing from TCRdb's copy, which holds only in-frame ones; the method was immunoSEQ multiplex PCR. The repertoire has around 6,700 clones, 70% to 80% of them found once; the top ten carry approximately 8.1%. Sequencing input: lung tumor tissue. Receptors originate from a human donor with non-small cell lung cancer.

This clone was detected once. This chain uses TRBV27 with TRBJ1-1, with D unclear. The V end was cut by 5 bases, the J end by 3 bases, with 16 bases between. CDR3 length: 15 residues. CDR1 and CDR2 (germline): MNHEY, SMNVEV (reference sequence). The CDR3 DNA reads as TGTGCCAGCAGTCCCCACCCGGTCGGAGACACTGAAGCTTTCTTT. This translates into CASSPHPVGDTEAFF.

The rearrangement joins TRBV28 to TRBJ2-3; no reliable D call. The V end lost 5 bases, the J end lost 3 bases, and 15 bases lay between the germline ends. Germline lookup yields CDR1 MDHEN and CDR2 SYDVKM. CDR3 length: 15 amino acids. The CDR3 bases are TGTGCCAGCAGTGACCTAGGAGCATCGACAGATACGCAGTATTTT. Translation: CASSDLGASTDTQYF. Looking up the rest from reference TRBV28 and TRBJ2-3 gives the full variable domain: DVKVTQSSRYLVKRTGEKVFLECVQDMDHENMFWYRQDPGLGLRLIYFSYDVKMKEKGDIPEGYSVSREKKERFSLILESASTNQTSMYLCASSDLGASTDTQYFGPGTRLTVL.

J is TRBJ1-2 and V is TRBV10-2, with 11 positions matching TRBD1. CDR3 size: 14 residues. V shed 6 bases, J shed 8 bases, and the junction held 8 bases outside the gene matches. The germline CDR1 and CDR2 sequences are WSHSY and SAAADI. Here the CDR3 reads CASSVGTGGNGYTF. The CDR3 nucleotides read TGCGCCAGCAGCGTAGGGACAGGGGGAAACGGCTACACCTTC.

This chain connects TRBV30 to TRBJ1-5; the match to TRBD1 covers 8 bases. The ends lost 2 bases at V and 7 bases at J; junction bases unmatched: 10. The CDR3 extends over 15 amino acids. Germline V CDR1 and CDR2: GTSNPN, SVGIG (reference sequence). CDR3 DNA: TGTGCCTGGAGTCCTCCGGAACAGGGGGGCCAGCCCCAGCATTTT. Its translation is CAWSPPEQGGQPQHF.

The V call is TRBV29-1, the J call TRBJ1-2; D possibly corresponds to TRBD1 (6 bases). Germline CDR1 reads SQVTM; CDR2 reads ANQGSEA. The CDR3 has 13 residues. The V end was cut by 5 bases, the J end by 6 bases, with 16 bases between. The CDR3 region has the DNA TGCAGCGTTCTTATAGGGGGGTACCATGGCTACACCTTC. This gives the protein CSVLIGGYHGYTF.

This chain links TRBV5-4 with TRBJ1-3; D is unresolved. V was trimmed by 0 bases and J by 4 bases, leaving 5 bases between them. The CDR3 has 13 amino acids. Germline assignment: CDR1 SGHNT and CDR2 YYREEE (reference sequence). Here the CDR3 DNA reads TGTGCCAGCAGCTTGGGGGCGGGAAACACCATATATTTT. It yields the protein CASSLGAGNTIYF. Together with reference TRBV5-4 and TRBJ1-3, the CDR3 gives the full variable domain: ETGVTQSPTHLIKTRGQQVTLRCSSQSGHNTVSWYQQALGQGPQFIFQYYREEENGRGNFPPRFSGLQFPNYSSELNVNALELDDSALYLCASSLGAGNTIYFGEGSWLTVV.

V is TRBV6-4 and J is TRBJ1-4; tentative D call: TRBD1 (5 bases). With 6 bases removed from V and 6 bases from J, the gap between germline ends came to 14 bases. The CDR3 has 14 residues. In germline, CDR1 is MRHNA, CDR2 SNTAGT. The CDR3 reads CASSFRAGDEKLFF. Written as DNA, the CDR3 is TGTGCCAGCAGCTTCAGGGCGGGCGATGAAAAACTGTTTTTT.

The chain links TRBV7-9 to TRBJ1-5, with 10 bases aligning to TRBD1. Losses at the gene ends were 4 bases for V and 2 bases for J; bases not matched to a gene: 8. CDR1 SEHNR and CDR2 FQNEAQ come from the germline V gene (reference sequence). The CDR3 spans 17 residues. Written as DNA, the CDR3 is TGTGCCAGCAGCTCTGGAGGGACAGGGGTCCGCAATCAGCCCCAGCATTTT. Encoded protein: CASSSGGTGVRNQPQHF.

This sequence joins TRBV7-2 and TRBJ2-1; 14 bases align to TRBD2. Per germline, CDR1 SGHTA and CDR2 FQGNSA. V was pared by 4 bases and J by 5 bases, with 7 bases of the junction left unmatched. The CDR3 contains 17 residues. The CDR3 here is CASSYYAGLAGDNEQFF. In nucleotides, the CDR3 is TGTGCCAGCAGCTATTACGCGGGACTAGCGGGAGACAATGAGCAGTTCTTC.

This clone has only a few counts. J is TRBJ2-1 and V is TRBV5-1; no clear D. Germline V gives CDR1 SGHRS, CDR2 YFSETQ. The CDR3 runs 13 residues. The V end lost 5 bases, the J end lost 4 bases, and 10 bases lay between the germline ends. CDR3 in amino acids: CASSADLYNEQFF. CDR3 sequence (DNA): TGCGCCAGCAGTGCCGACTTATACAATGAGCAGTTCTTC.

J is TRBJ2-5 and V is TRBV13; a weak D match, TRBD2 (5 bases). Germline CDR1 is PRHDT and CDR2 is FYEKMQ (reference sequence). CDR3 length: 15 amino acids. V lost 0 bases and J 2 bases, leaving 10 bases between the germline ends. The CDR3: CASSLGYRLQETQYF. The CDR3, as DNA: TGTGCCAGCAGCTTAGGGTACAGACTACAAGAGACCCAGTACTTC.

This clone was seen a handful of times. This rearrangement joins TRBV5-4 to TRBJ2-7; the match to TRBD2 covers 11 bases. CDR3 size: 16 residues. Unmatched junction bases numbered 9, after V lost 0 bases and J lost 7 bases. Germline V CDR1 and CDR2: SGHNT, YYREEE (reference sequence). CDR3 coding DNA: TGTGCCAGCAGCTTGGTTTTAGCGGGAGGGCCGAAAGAGCAGTACTTC. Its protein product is CASSLVLAGGPKEQYF. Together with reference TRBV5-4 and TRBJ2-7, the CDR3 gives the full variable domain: ETGVTQSPTHLIKTRGQQVTLRCSSQSGHNTVSWYQQALGQGPQFIFQYYREEENGRGNFPPRFSGLQFPNYSSELNVNALELDDSALYLCASSLVLAGGPKEQYFGPGTRLTVT.

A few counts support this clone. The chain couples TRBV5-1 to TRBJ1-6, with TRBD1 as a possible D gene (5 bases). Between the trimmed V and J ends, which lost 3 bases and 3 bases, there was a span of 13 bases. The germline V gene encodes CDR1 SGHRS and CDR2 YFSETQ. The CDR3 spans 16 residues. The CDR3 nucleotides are TGCGCCAGCAGCTCCGGGACCTCGGGCTATAATTCACCCCTCCACTTT. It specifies CASSSGTSGYNSPLHF.

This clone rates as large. The CDR3 coding sequence is TGTGCCAGCAGCATGACAGGGTTAAATTCACCCCTCCACTTT. Translation: CASSMTGLNSPLHF. The gene calls are TRBV7-9 and TRBJ1-6, with TRBD1 identical over 7 bases. The CDR3 runs to 14 residues. V trimming: 5 bases; J trimming: 7 bases; junction bases outside the gene matches: 5. In germline, CDR1 is SEHNR, CDR2 FQNEAQ (reference sequence).

The CDR3 region has the DNA TGTGCCAGCAGGGCAGAGTATAGCAATCAGCCCCAGCATTTT. As protein: CASRAEYSNQPQHF. The chain couples TRBV2 to TRBJ1-5; no clear D gene. The CDR3 is made up of 14 amino acids. Trimming cost V 6 bases and J 0 bases, with 9 bases left between them. Germline loops: CDR1 SNHLY, CDR2 FYNNEI. Complete variable domain (other parts from reference TRBV2 and TRBJ1-5): EPEVTQTPSHQVTQMGQEVILRCVPISNHLYFYWYRQILGQKVEFLVSFYNNEISEKSEIFDDQFSVERPDGSNFTLKIRSTKLEDSAMYFCASRAEYSNQPQHFGDGTRLSIL.

CDR3 in amino acids: CASSPVAGGPWNEQFF. The CDR3 nucleotides read TGCGCCAGCAGCCCTGTAGCGGGAGGGCCTTGGAATGAGCAGTTCTTC. This chain uses TRBV5-1 with TRBJ2-1; TRBD2 matches at 11 bases. The CDR3 consists of 16 residues. The J segment lost 7 bases and the V segment lost 4 bases, leaving 10 bases of the junction unmatched. CDR1 and CDR2 from the germline V gene are SGHRS and YFSETQ.

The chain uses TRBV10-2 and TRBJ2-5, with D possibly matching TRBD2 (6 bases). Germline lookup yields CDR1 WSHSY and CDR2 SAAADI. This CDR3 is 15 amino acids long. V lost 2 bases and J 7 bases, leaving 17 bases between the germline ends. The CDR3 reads CASSETTRGTGTQYF. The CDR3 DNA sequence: TGCGCCAGCAGTGAGACGACTAGAGGTACTGGGACCCAGTACTTC.

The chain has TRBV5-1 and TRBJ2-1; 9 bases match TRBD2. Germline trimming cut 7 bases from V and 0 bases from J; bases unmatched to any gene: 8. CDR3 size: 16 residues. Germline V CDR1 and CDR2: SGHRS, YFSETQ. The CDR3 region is CASESGRSSSYNEQFF. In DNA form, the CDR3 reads TGCGCCAGCGAGAGCGGGAGGTCCAGCTCCTACAATGAGCAGTTCTTC.

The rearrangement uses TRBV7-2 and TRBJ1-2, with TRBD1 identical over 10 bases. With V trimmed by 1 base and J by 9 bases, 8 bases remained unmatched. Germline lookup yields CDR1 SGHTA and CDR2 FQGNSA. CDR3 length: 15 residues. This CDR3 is CASSLVRSGQGRYTF. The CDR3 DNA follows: TGTGCCAGCAGCTTAGTTAGGTCGGGACAGGGGCGCTACACCTTC.

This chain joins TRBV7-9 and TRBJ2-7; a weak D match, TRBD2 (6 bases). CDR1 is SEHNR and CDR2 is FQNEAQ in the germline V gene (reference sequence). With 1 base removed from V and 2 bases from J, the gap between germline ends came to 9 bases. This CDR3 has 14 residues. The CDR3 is CASSLGGVAYEQYF. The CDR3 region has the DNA TGTGCCAGCAGCTTAGGGGGGGTCGCCTACGAGCAGTACTTC.

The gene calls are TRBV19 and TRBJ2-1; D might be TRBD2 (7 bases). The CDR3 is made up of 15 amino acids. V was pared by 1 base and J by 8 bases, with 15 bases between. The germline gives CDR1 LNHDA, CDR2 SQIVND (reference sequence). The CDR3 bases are TGTGCCAGTAGTATAGGCGCAGGGGAGGGCGATGAGCAGTTCTTC. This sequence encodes CASSIGAGEGDEQFF.

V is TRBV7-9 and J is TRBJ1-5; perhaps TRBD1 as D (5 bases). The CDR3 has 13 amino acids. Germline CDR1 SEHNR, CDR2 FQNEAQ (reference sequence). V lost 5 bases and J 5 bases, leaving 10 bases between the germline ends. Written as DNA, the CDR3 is TGTGCCAGCAGCGTGGGGGGGGATCAGCCCCAGCATTTT. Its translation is CASSVGGDQPQHF.

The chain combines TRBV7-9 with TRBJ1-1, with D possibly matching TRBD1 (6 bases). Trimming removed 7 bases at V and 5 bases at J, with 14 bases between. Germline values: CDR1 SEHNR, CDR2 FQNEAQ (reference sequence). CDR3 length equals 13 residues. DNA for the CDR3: TGTGCCAGCAAGGACAGTTGGGGGACTGAAGCTTTCTTT. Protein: CASKDSWGTEAFF.

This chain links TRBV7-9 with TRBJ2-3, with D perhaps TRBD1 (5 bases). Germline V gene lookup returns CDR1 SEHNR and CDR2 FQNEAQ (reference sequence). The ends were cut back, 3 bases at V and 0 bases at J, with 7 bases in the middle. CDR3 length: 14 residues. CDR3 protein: CASSLTASTDTQYF. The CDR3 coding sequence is TGTGCCAGCAGCTTGACAGCTAGCACAGATACGCAGTATTTT.

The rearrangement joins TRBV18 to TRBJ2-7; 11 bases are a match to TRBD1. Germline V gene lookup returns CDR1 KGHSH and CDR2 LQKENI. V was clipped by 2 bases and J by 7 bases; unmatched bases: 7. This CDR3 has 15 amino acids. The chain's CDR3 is CASSPNRDRGTEQYF. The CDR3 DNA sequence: TGTGCCAGCTCACCAAACCGGGACAGGGGGACTGAGCAGTACTTC.